The next 17 T cell receptor beta chains were all read from a single sample in a study of shared clonotypes between healthy human individuals. Here immunoSEQ multiplex PCR was the method, and the copy in TCRdb shows in-frame clones only, minus some. The sample has around 2,000,000 clones, 95% seen once; the top ten hold roughly 0.13%. What was sequenced was naive CD4+ T cells sorted from blood. Sample subset: CD45RA+ positively selected. The receptors originated from a man aged 18 to 30 in good health.

This clone occurred once. The CDR3 DNA follows: TGTGCCAGCAGTGGGTTGGGGATGGGCGAAAAACTGTTTTTT. Amino acids: CASSGLGMGEKLFF. This chain links TRBV25-1 with TRBJ1-4; D is undetermined. Germline V CDR1 and CDR2: MGHDK, SYGVNS. The CDR3 loop spans 14 amino acids. Trimming removed 4 bases at V and 8 bases at J, with 14 bases between.

The sample holds one count of this clone. CDR3 nucleotides: TGCGCCAGCAGCTTGGACCCAAACTACGAGCAGTACTTC. As protein: CASSLDPNYEQYF. The gene calls are TRBV5-1 and TRBJ2-7; D unresolved. Trimming took 0 bases from V and 3 from J, leaving 7 bases between them. The CDR3 extends over 13 amino acids. Germline V CDR1 and CDR2: SGHRS, YFSETQ.

V gene TRBV7-2 combines with J gene TRBJ1-1; D call uncertain. Germline assignment: CDR1 SGHTA and CDR2 FQGNSA. The CDR3 runs 13 residues. Trimming removed 5 bases from V and 5 bases from J, with 12 bases in between. The CDR3 sequence is CASSRGGETEAFF. CDR3 nucleotides: TGTGCCAGCAGCCGAGGTGGGGAGACTGAAGCTTTCTTT.

The rearrangement links TRBV7-9 to TRBJ2-3; unclear D gene. Germline CDR1 is SEHNR and CDR2 is FQNEAQ (reference sequence). CDR3 length equals 14 residues. V was trimmed by 1 base and J by 2 bases, leaving 7 bases between them. CDR3 bases: TGTGCCAGCAGCTTAGAACAGCCCACAGATACGCAGTATTTT. It specifies CASSLEQPTDTQYF.

This clone showed up just a few times. This chain joins TRBV18 and TRBJ1-2; perhaps TRBD1 as D (5 bases). Germline assignment: CDR1 KGHSH and CDR2 LQKENI. Deletions cut 2 bases from V and 4 bases from J, with 14 bases between. The CDR3 covers 15 residues. CDR3 residues: CASSPFQGTAYGYTF. The CDR3 nucleotides are TGTGCCAGCTCACCATTTCAGGGTACCGCCTATGGCTACACCTTC.

The rearrangement joins TRBV5-1 to TRBJ2-7; 9 nucleotides align to TRBD1. The V gene end was trimmed by 0 bases and the J gene end by 5 bases; junction bases not matched to a gene: 6. This CDR3 region has 15 residues. Germline CDR1 is SGHRS and CDR2 is YFSETQ. CDR3 loop: CASSLAVDRGDEQYF. The CDR3, as DNA: TGCGCCAGCAGCTTGGCCGTGGACAGGGGCGACGAGCAGTACTTC.

The gene calls are TRBV2 and TRBJ1-1, with D hard to call. V dropped 2 bases and J dropped 1 base, with 8 bases sitting between them. The CDR3 length is 14 residues. CDR1 and CDR2 (germline): SNHLY, FYNNEI. CDR3 DNA sequence: TGTGCCAGCAGTGAACAGGTCCAGAACACTGAAGCTTTCTTT. This sequence encodes CASSEQVQNTEAFF.

The genes are TRBV5-1 and TRBJ2-7; 7 bases are shared with TRBD1. Unmatched junction bases numbered 11, after V lost 4 bases and J lost 4 bases. Per the germline V gene, CDR1 is SGHRS and CDR2 is YFSETQ. This CDR3 contains 15 residues. DNA of the CDR3: TGCGCCAGCAGCATAAATCCGGGACAGCCATACGAGCAGTACTTC. Its translation: CASSINPGQPYEQYF.

V usage is TRBV6-5 and J usage is TRBJ2-7; weak D call: TRBD1 (6 bases). The ends were cut back, 3 bases at V and 3 bases at J, with 12 bases in the middle. This CDR3 is built from 14 residues. From germline, CDR1 is MNHEY and CDR2 SVGAGI. As DNA, the CDR3 is TGTGCCAGCAGTTATAAGGACAGTGACTACGAGCAGTACTTC. This codes for CASSYKDSDYEQYF.

The V and J genes are TRBV6-5 and TRBJ2-3; 7 bases are a match to TRBD1. Trimming cost V 8 bases and J 2 bases; bases outside gene matches: 7. Per germline, CDR1 MNHEY and CDR2 SVGAGI. This CDR3 has 14 amino acids. CDR3 in amino acids: CASRLGTDTDTQYF. The CDR3 DNA reads TGTGCCAGCCGCCTCGGGACAGACACAGATACGCAGTATTTT.

This chain links TRBV7-2 with TRBJ2-2, with TRBD2 as a possible D gene (6 bases). Trimming took 3 bases from V and 5 from J, leaving 16 bases between them. Germline V gene sequence: CDR1 SGHTA, CDR2 FQGNSA. The CDR3 extends over 16 amino acids. The CDR3 sequence: CASSFGDFWGTGELFF. The CDR3 DNA reads TGTGCCAGCAGCTTCGGGGACTTTTGGGGTACCGGGGAGCTGTTTTTT.

The rearrangement joins TRBV18 to TRBJ2-1; 7 bases line up with TRBD1. J lost 6 bases, V lost 0 bases, and 5 bases had no gene match. This CDR3 contains 15 residues. Germline-derived CDR1 and CDR2 are KGHSH and LQKENI. This chain's CDR3 is CASSPPGQPLNEQFF. CDR3 sequence (DNA): TGTGCCAGCTCACCACCGGGACAGCCCCTCAATGAGCAGTTCTTC.

V usage is TRBV6-5 and J usage is TRBJ1-1, with no clear D. Per the germline V gene, CDR1 is MNHEY and CDR2 is SVGAGI. V gave up 2 bases and J gave up 0 bases, with 13 bases separating them. CDR3 size: 16 residues. The CDR3 loop is CASSYDGVSLNTEAFF. CDR3 bases: TGTGCCAGCAGTTACGACGGGGTATCCCTGAACACTGAAGCTTTCTTT.

The chain is built from TRBV9 and TRBJ2-1, with TRBD1 matching 9 bases. The CDR3 is made up of 14 amino acids. CDR1 is SGDLS and CDR2 is YYNGEE in the germline V gene. V was pared by 4 bases and J by 9 bases, with 8 bases of the junction left unmatched. CDR3: CASSTDRGVIEQFF. The DNA of the CDR3 is TGTGCCAGCAGCACCGACAGGGGGGTTATTGAGCAGTTCTTC.

The chain carries TRBV27 and TRBJ2-5; either TRBD1 or TRBD2 may supply D (5 bases each). This CDR3 has 15 amino acids. Trimming stripped 6 bases from V and 4 bases from J, with 18 bases between. In germline, CDR1 is MNHEY, CDR2 SMNVEV (reference sequence). CDR3 protein: CASRDTGTAGETQYF. The CDR3 DNA reads as TGTGCCAGCAGAGACACCGGGACGGCCGGAGAGACCCAGTACTTC.

The chain employs TRBV7-9 and TRBJ1-5, with D possibly TRBD1 on 5 matching bases. Trimming removed 2 bases at V and 5 bases at J, with 10 bases between. The CDR3 length is 14 residues. Germline V gene data show CDR1 as SEHNR and CDR2 as FQNEAQ (reference sequence). CDR3 amino acids: CASSLIGADQPQHF. As DNA, the CDR3 is TGTGCCAGCAGCTTAATCGGGGCCGATCAGCCCCAGCATTTT.

The chain carries TRBV6-6 and TRBJ1-5; D not certain. This CDR3 has 15 amino acids. The germline CDR1 and CDR2 sequences are MNHNY and SVGAGI (reference sequence). Trimming removed 6 bases from V and 0 bases from J, with 12 bases in between. CDR3 coding DNA: TGTGCCAGCAGCTATACAGAGAATAGCAATCAGCCCCAGCATTTT. Translated, it gives CASSYTENSNQPQHF.